The 21 T cell receptor beta chains in this list originate from one sample, sequenced in a study of shared clonotypes between healthy human individuals. Assay: immunoSEQ multiplex PCR; the TCRdb copy retains only in-frame clones and omits some. The sample holds 800,000 to 1,200,000 clones, 75% to 80% seen once. Source material: memory CD4+ T cells from PBMCs. The sample's subset: CD45RA-negative fraction. The source of these receptors is a man aged 18-30 years in good health. Some clones in this sample may be carry-over from other donors' samples.

The chain carries TRBV5-1 and TRBJ2-3; 11 bases match TRBD1. Germline values: CDR1 SGHRS, CDR2 YFSETQ. The J segment lost 3 bases and the V segment lost 7 bases, leaving 4 bases of the junction unmatched. CDR3 length equals 14 residues. CDR3 in amino acids: CASEDRGLTDTQYF. The CDR3 nucleotides read TGCGCCAGCGAGGACAGGGGGCTGACAGATACGCAGTATTTT.

This chain joins TRBV7-2 and TRBJ2-2; the D gene is possibly TRBD2 (5 bases). V gave up 10 bases and J gave up 8 bases, with 23 bases separating them. CDR1 is SGHTA and CDR2 is FQGNSA in the germline V gene. This CDR3 contains 15 residues. CDR3 in amino acids: CATHYRKVGGGELFF. The CDR3 nucleotides are TGTGCCACCCACTACCGTAAGGTGGGCGGGGGGGAGCTGTTTTTT. Combining the CDR3 with reference TRBV7-2 and TRBJ2-2 gives the whole variable domain GAGVSQSPSNKVTEKGKDVELRCDPISGHTALYWYRQSLGQGLEFLIYFQGNSAPDKSGLPSDRFSAERTGGSVSTLTIQRTQQEDSAVYLCATHYRKVGGGELFFGEGSRLTVL.

This chain joins TRBV10-3 and TRBJ2-2, with TRBD1 identical over 9 bases. CDR3 size: 16 residues. CDR1 and CDR2 from the germline V gene are ENHRY and SYGVKD. J lost 4 bases, V lost 0 bases, and 3 bases had no gene match. This chain's CDR3 is CAISESRTGVTGELFF. CDR3 nucleotide sequence: TGTGCCATCAGTGAGTCTAGGACAGGGGTCACCGGGGAGCTGTTTTTT.

Notes on this clone: Other nucleotide sequences in the sample specify the same CDR3. This chain joins TRBV5-1 and TRBJ2-1, with 9 positions matching TRBD2. V trimming: 0 bases; J trimming: 4 bases; junction bases outside the gene matches: 2. Germline CDR1 SGHRS, CDR2 YFSETQ. CDR3 length equals 15 residues. The CDR3 spells CASSLGLAVYNEQFF. The CDR3 bases are TGCGCCAGCAGCTTGGGACTAGCGGTATACAATGAGCAGTTCTTC.

V gene TRBV27 combines with J gene TRBJ2-7; the match to TRBD1 covers 9 bases. With 5 bases clipped from V and 2 bases from J, the junction kept 7 bases outside the gene matches. The CDR3 consists of 15 residues. Germline V gene sequence: CDR1 MNHEY, CDR2 SMNVEV (reference sequence). Here the CDR3 reads CASSADRGVPYEQYF. As DNA, the CDR3 is TGTGCCAGCAGTGCCGACAGGGGGGTTCCCTACGAGCAGTACTTC.

This sequence joins TRBV2 and TRBJ1-4; TRBD1 agrees at 9 bases. After removal of 6 bases from V and 6 bases from J, the junction contained 5 bases not matched to a gene. The germline V gene encodes CDR1 SNHLY and CDR2 FYNNEI. CDR3 length equals 14 residues. The CDR3 sequence is CASRQQGAYEKLFF. CDR3 in DNA: TGTGCCAGCAGACAACAGGGGGCTTATGAAAAACTGTTTTTT.

This clone turned up a few times. J is TRBJ2-5 and V is TRBV27; 9 bases agree with TRBD1. The germline gives CDR1 MNHEY, CDR2 SMNVEV (reference sequence). V lost 5 bases to trimming and J lost 4 bases; unmatched junction nucleotides: 8. The CDR3 has 15 residues. The CDR3 bases are TGTGCCAGCAGTCCAGGGACAGGGTGGAGAGAGACCCAGTACTTC. Translation: CASSPGTGWRETQYF.

This clone was detected only once. The rearrangement uses TRBV2 and TRBJ2-2; D not certain. The CDR3 consists of 13 residues. From germline, CDR1 is SNHLY and CDR2 FYNNEI. Deletions cut 2 bases from V and 7 bases from J, with 8 bases between. This CDR3 is CASSESVYGELFF. DNA for the CDR3: TGTGCCAGCAGTGAATCCGTTTACGGGGAGCTGTTTTTT.

The chain has TRBV7-2 and TRBJ2-7, with 9 bases that match TRBD2. This CDR3 contains 16 residues. V lost 4 bases to trimming and J lost 2 bases; unmatched junction nucleotides: 9. CDR1 and CDR2 from the germline V gene are SGHTA and FQGNSA. Written as DNA, the CDR3 is TGTGCCAGCAGCTCCGCCTCTAGCGGGATGGCCTACGAGCAGTACTTC. Translating gives CASSSASSGMAYEQYF.

V gene TRBV5-1 combines with J gene TRBJ2-7; weak D call: TRBD2 (5 bases). V lost 3 bases and J lost 3, with 16 bases in between. The CDR3 is 15 amino acids. Germline loops: CDR1 SGHRS, CDR2 YFSETQ. CDR3 bases: TGCGCCAGCAGCTCTCATGGACCGGGAAGCTACGAGCAGTACTTC. Its protein is CASSSHGPGSYEQYF.

V gene TRBV7-3 combines with J gene TRBJ2-1, with 12 positions matching TRBD2. Germline V gene data show CDR1 as SGHTA and CDR2 as FQGTGA. V dropped 5 bases and J dropped 8; count of bases not matched to a gene: 10. The CDR3 totals 16 residues. The CDR3 protein is CASSPSTSGSFDEQFF. In DNA form, the CDR3 reads TGTGCCAGCAGCCCGTCGACTAGCGGGAGTTTCGATGAGCAGTTCTTC. Drawing the rest from reference TRBV7-3 and TRBJ2-1, the complete variable domain is GAGVSQTPSNKVTEKGKYVELRCDPISGHTALYWYRQSLGQGPEFLIYFQGTGAADDSGLPNDRFFAVRPEGSVSTLKIQRTERGDSAVYLCASSPSTSGSFDEQFFGPGTRLTVL.

The chain employs TRBV19 and TRBJ2-4; TRBD1 agrees at 11 bases. V lost 3 bases, J lost 6 bases, and 4 bases stayed unmatched. CDR3 length equals 15 residues. Germline CDR1 reads LNHDA; CDR2 reads SQIVND (reference sequence). The CDR3, as DNA: TGTGCCAGTAGTATGGACAGGGGGCACCTAAACATTCAGTACTTC. The encoded protein is CASSMDRGHLNIQYF.

A note on this clone: One end of the junction does not line up with germline, which may come from a read error. The chain has TRBV18 and TRBJ1-4; D gene unclear. This CDR3 contains 13 residues. The germline CDR1 and CDR2 sequences are KGHSH and LQKENI. The CDR3 sequence: CASSPPPGEKLFF. DNA of the CDR3: TGTGCCAGCTCCCCACCGCCGGGGGAAAAACTGTTTTTT.

This chain connects TRBV21-1 to TRBJ2-4; the tabulated D call, TRBD1, remains unverified against the DNA. TRBV21-1 is annotated as a pseudogene. The CDR3 extends over 22 amino acids. CDR3 DNA: TGTGCCAGCAGCAATAAGTTTAGTCGGACAGGAAAACCCGATTTAGCCAAAAACATTCAGTACTTC. It codes for CASSNKFSRTGKPDLAKNIQYF.

V is TRBV9 and J is TRBJ1-1; 8 bases are a match to TRBD1. This CDR3 has 15 amino acids. CDR1 SGDLS and CDR2 YYNGEE come from the germline V gene. V trimming: 0 bases; J trimming: 3 bases; junction bases outside the gene matches: 4. The CDR3 DNA is TGTGCCAGCAGCGTAGGGACAGGGACCTACACTGAAGCTTTCTTT. It specifies CASSVGTGTYTEAFF. Together with reference TRBV9 and TRBJ1-1, the CDR3 gives the full variable domain: DSGVTQTPKHLITATGQRVTLRCSPRSGDLSVYWYQQSLDQGLQFLIQYYNGEERAKGNILERFSAQQFPDLHSELNLSSLELGDSALYFCASSVGTGTYTEAFFGQGTRLTVV.

The chain's CDR3 is CASSSQVRVEAFF. CDR3 DNA: TGTGCCAGCAGCTCACAGGTTAGGGTTGAAGCTTTCTTT. The chain carries TRBV11-3 and TRBJ1-1, with D possibly being TRBD1 (5 bases). CDR1 and CDR2 from the germline V gene are SGHNT and YENEEA. With 4 bases removed from V and 7 bases from J, the gap between germline ends came to 13 bases. The CDR3 totals 13 residues. The full variable domain, in which reference TRBV11-3 and TRBJ1-1 provide the parts outside the CDR3, is EAGVVQSPRYKIIEKKQPVAFWCNPISGHNTLYWYLQNLGQGPELLIRYENEEAVDDSQLPKDRFSAERLKGVDSTLKIQPAELGDSAVYLCASSSQVRVEAFFGQGTRLTVV.

The gene calls are TRBV28 and TRBJ2-1; 7 bases are a match to TRBD1. The CDR3 length is 14 residues. Germline trimming cut 6 bases from V and 7 bases from J; bases unmatched to any gene: 9. Looked up from germline, CDR1 is MDHEN and CDR2 is SYDVKM. CDR3 protein: CASRTTGWRNEQFF. The CDR3 DNA reads as TGTGCCAGCAGAACGACAGGGTGGAGGAATGAGCAGTTCTTC. Full variable domain (outside the CDR3, taken from reference TRBV28 and TRBJ2-1): DVKVTQSSRYLVKRTGEKVFLECVQDMDHENMFWYRQDPGLGLRLIYFSYDVKMKEKGDIPEGYSVSREKKERFSLILESASTNQTSMYLCASRTTGWRNEQFFGPGTRLTVL.

This clone was detected a few times. The rearrangement uses TRBV30 and TRBJ2-3, with 10 positions matching TRBD1. The CDR3 consists of 13 residues. CDR1 is GTSNPN and CDR2 is SVGIG in the germline V gene (reference sequence). Trimming removed 2 bases from V and 15 bases from J; junction bases left unmatched: 11. This chain's CDR3 is CAWSIGTGVVRYF. CDR3 in DNA: TGTGCCTGGAGTATAGGGACAGGGGTAGTACGATATTTT.

This clone was counted many times. V gene TRBV11-2 combines with J gene TRBJ2-3; 11 bases are shared with TRBD2. The germline CDR1 and CDR2 sequences are SGHAT and FQNNGV. The CDR3 spans 12 residues. V was pared by 11 bases and J by 4 bases, with 2 bases of the junction left unmatched. CDR3 protein: CAATSGADTQYF. DNA for the CDR3: TGTGCCGCGACTAGCGGGGCAGATACGCAGTATTTT.

Worth noting for this clone: Within the sample, other DNA sequences also encode this same CDR3. The genes are TRBV28 and TRBJ1-1; D possibly corresponds to TRBD1 (5 bases). The CDR3 loop spans 14 amino acids. Germline V gives CDR1 MDHEN, CDR2 SYDVKM. V gave up 4 bases and J gave up 1 base, with 10 bases separating them. The CDR3 bases are TGTGCCAGCAGTTCGCCAGGGCAGAACACTGAAGCTTTCTTT. Protein product: CASSSPGQNTEAFF. The full variable domain, with the rest looked up from reference TRBV28 and TRBJ1-1, is DVKVTQSSRYLVKRTGEKVFLECVQDMDHENMFWYRQDPGLGLRLIYFSYDVKMKEKGDIPEGYSVSREKKERFSLILESASTNQTSMYLCASSSPGQNTEAFFGQGTRLTVV.

The chain has TRBV7-3 and TRBJ2-3, with D possibly being TRBD1 (6 bases). Trimming removed 5 bases at V and 3 bases at J, with 15 bases between. CDR3 length: 15 amino acids. CDR1 SGHTA and CDR2 FQGTGA come from the germline V gene. CDR3 in DNA: TGTGCCAGCAGCCCGCAGGACAGCCTAACAGATACGCAGTATTTT. Its translation is CASSPQDSLTDTQYF.